This entry lists 25 T cell receptor beta chains sequenced from one sample in a study of CD8+CD57+ T cells in acquired aplastic anemia. Previously, flow cytometry had revealed CD8+CD57+ cell expansion in the patients chosen for sequencing. The use of genomic DNA as template underpinned the TCR beta VDJ and CDR3 profiling. TCRdb fed the reads into MiXCR, producing one record per CDR3 protein. The repertoire holds around 200,000 distinct CDR3 sequences, with 63% as singletons. Sequenced: sorted CD4+, CD8+, or CD8+CD57+ T cells (not recorded which) from PBMCs. The receptor source for this set is a human donor with aplastic anemia.

The chain joins TRBV25-1 to TRBJ2-3; D is undetermined. CDR3 length: 14 residues. With 3 bases removed from V and 3 bases from J, the gap between germline ends came to 10 bases. Per germline, CDR1 MGHDK and CDR2 SYGVNS. The CDR3 DNA sequence: TGTGCCAGCAGTGATGCGGTTGGAACAGATACGCAGTATTTT. It translates to CASSDAVGTDTQYF.

The J gene is TRBJ2-1, the V gene TRBV7-9; the D is unclear. The CDR3 runs to 15 residues. Trimming took off 6 bases at V and 3 bases at J, with 15 bases between the two ends. Germline V CDR1 and CDR2: SEHNR, FQNEAQ (reference sequence). CDR3 sequence (DNA): TGTGCCAGCAGACCTGTCAAAGAGGTCTACAATGAGCAGTTCTTC. Translation gives CASRPVKEVYNEQFF. The full variable domain, with the rest looked up from reference TRBV7-9 and TRBJ2-1, is DTGVSQNPRHKITKRGQNVTFRCDPISEHNRLYWYRQTLGQGPEFLTYFQNEAQLEKSRLLSDRFSAERPKGSFSTLEIQRTEQGDSAMYLCASRPVKEVYNEQFFGPGTRLTVL.

The chain recombines TRBV25-1 with TRBJ1-2; maybe TRBD1 (6 bases). Germline loops: CDR1 MGHDK, CDR2 SYGVNS. The V and J ends lost 8 bases and 7 bases respectively, with 14 bases between them. The CDR3 has 12 amino acids. CDR3 amino acids: CASSTSGAGYTF. CDR3 DNA: TGTGCCAGCTCTACGTCAGGGGCTGGCTACACCTTC.

The CDR3 sequence: CATSDFDQRGEQFF. In DNA, the CDR3 is TGTGCCACCAGTGATTTTGACCAAAGGGGTGAGCAGTTCTTC. The chain has TRBV24-1 and TRBJ2-1; D possibly corresponds to TRBD1 (5 bases). The CDR3 consists of 14 residues. The V end was cut by 1 base, the J end by 9 bases, with 12 bases between. Germline V gene sequence: CDR1 KGHDR, CDR2 SFDVKD.

The rearrangement links TRBV7-3 to TRBJ1-2; 11 bases match TRBD1. Trimming took 5 bases from V and 7 from J; bases not matched to a gene: 9. CDR1 and CDR2 (germline): SGHTA, FQGTGA. CDR3 size: 15 residues. The CDR3 DNA reads TGTGCCAGCAGCACCAACACCGGGACAGGGGGTGGCTACACCTTC. Its translation: CASSTNTGTGGGYTF.

V usage is TRBV10-2 and J usage is TRBJ1-4; 8 nucleotides line up with TRBD1. The CDR3 totals 14 residues. The V segment lost 8 bases and the J segment 6 bases; nucleotides outside the gene matches: 8. From germline, CDR1 is WSHSY and CDR2 SAAADI. The CDR3, as DNA: TGCGCCAGCTTACTAACAGGGGGTGATGAAAAACTGTTTTTT. Its translation: CASLLTGGDEKLFF.

The rearrangement joins TRBV10-2 to TRBJ2-3; D remains unclear. V was clipped by 3 bases and J by 2 bases, with 9 bases between them. Per the germline V gene, CDR1 is WSHSY and CDR2 is SAAADI. The CDR3 is 14 amino acids. Here the CDR3 DNA reads TGCGCCAGCAGTGAAGGGCAGATCACAGATACGCAGTATTTT. As protein: CASSEGQITDTQYF.

This clonotype was recorded many times. The V call is TRBV29-1, the J call TRBJ1-2, with no clear D. CDR3 size: 13 residues. Germline assignment: CDR1 SQVTM and CDR2 ANQGSEA. V was cut by 7 bases and J by 0 bases, with 12 bases left in between. The CDR3 is CSAGPIANYGYTF. As DNA, the CDR3 is TGCAGCGCCGGACCGATAGCTAACTATGGCTACACCTTC.

The rearrangement links TRBV3-1 to TRBJ1-1, with D uncertain. V was clipped by 3 bases and J by 6 bases, with 11 bases between them. CDR1 and CDR2 from the germline V gene are LGHDT and YNNKEL (reference sequence). The CDR3 covers 13 residues. The CDR3 nucleotides read TGTGCCAGCAGCCAGATCTCGGCGGCTGAAGCTTTCTTT. This gives the protein CASSQISAAEAFF.

A note on this clonotype: A much larger clonotype is one base distant, so this may be a read error. This sequence joins TRBV6-6 and TRBJ2-3, with 9 bases lining up with TRBD2. The CDR3 covers 15 residues. The V gene's germline CDR1 is MNHNY and CDR2 SVGAGI (reference sequence). Written as DNA, the CDR3 is TGTACCAGCAGCCCCGGACTAGCGTCATCAGATACGCAGTATTTT. Its translation: CTSSPGLASSDTQYF.

As concerns this clonotype: An end of the junction does not agree with germline; a read error may underlie this. V is TRBV9 and J is TRBJ2-5, with TRBD1 matching over 7 bases. The CDR3 sequence is 15 residues long. Germline V gene sequence: CDR1 SGDLS, CDR2 YYNGEE. The CDR3 DNA is TGCGCCAGCAGCTTCGGTGGTTCAGGGGGAGAGACCCAGTACTTC. It encodes CASSFGGSGGETQYF.

The chain recombines TRBV7-2 with TRBJ2-5; D is perhaps TRBD1 (5 bases). The CDR3 is 15 residues long. Germline values: CDR1 SGHTA, CDR2 FQGNSA. The V gene lost 4 bases and the J gene lost 3 bases, with 15 bases spanning the gap. The chain's CDR3 is CASSYAPGREETQYF. CDR3 nucleotide sequence: TGTGCCAGCAGCTACGCCCCCGGCAGGGAAGAGACCCAGTACTTC.

The chain uses TRBV10-2 and TRBJ1-2, with D possibly matching TRBD1 (5 bases). Between the trimmed V and J ends, which lost 3 bases and 6 bases, there was a span of 5 bases. Germline V gene lookup returns CDR1 WSHSY and CDR2 SAAADI. The CDR3 is made up of 11 amino acids. DNA for the CDR3: TGCGCCAGCAGTGACAGGGATGGCTACACCTTC. This codes for CASSDRDGYTF.

The J gene is TRBJ1-2, the V gene TRBV20-1; D remains unclear. V was pared by 1 base and J by 5 bases, with 11 bases between. The CDR3 extends over 13 amino acids. Germline V lookup: CDR1 DFQATT, CDR2 SNEGSKA (reference sequence). CDR3 protein: CSARALPPYGYTF. The DNA of the CDR3 is TGCAGTGCTAGAGCACTGCCTCCTTATGGCTACACCTTC.

There are many counts of this clonotype. As DNA, the CDR3 is TGCGCCAGCAGCGCAGGGCACTTTATGAACACTGAAGCTTTCTTT. Its translation: CASSAGHFMNTEAFF. This sequence joins TRBV4-1 and TRBJ1-1; tentative D call: TRBD1 (5 bases). Looked up from germline, CDR1 is MGHRA and CDR2 is YSYEKL. The V end was cut by 5 bases, the J end by 0 bases, with 13 bases between. CDR3 size: 15 residues.

This rearrangement joins TRBV7-4 to TRBJ2-7; D gene ambiguous. The CDR3 runs 16 residues. Germline-derived CDR1 and CDR2 are SGHVT and SQSDAQ. Trimming left V 1 base short and J 6 bases short, with 19 bases between. As DNA, the CDR3 is TGTGCCAGCAGCTTAGTCTCGGAACGGACCCTTTGCGAGCAGTACTTC. Its protein product is CASSLVSERTLCEQYF.

The V and J genes are TRBV7-2 and TRBJ1-6; D is perhaps TRBD1 (5 bases). Germline lookup yields CDR1 SGHTA and CDR2 FQGNSA. The CDR3 runs 16 residues. Trimming took 2 bases from V and 7 from J, leaving 15 bases between them. CDR3 amino acids: CASSLWGMRENSPLHF. CDR3 nucleotide sequence: TGTGCCAGCAGCTTATGGGGGATGCGTGAGAATTCACCCCTCCACTTT.

This clonotype was seen once. This chain connects TRBV5-1 to TRBJ2-1, with D uncertain. Germline values: CDR1 SGHRS, CDR2 YFSETQ. The V and J ends lost 2 bases and 5 bases respectively, with 8 bases between them. The CDR3 length is 13 residues. The CDR3 DNA follows: TGCGCCAGCAGCTTCGAGCTCCACAATGAGCAGTTCTTC. Translation gives CASSFELHNEQFF.

This rearrangement joins TRBV29-1 to TRBJ2-2; D is unresolved. Trimming shortened V by 4 bases and J by 4 bases, and 7 bases separated the two germline ends. Germline V gene sequence: CDR1 SQVTM, CDR2 ANQGSEA. The CDR3 has 12 residues. The CDR3 region has the DNA TGCAGCGTTGTCTGGGGCACCGGGGAGCTGTTTTTT. As protein: CSVVWGTGELFF.

This chain joins TRBV15 and TRBJ2-3; 15 bases are a match to TRBD2. CDR3 size: 20 residues. The junction had 10 bases not matched to a gene; V was cut back by 1 base and J by 2 bases. Looked up from germline, CDR1 is LNHNV and CDR2 is YYDKDF (reference sequence). The CDR3 nucleotides are TGTGCCACCAGCAGAGGGGGCCCCGGGACTAGCGGGAGGACCACAGATACGCAGTATTTT. It yields the protein CATSRGGPGTSGRTTDTQYF.

The V call is TRBV7-9, the J call TRBJ2-7; 7 bases agree with TRBD1. J gave up 2 bases and V 4 bases, and 5 bases lay outside the gene matches. This CDR3 has 14 amino acids. Germline V gene sequence: CDR1 SEHNR, CDR2 FQNEAQ (reference sequence). CDR3 residues: CASSSPGQTYEQYF. The DNA for the CDR3 is TGTGCCAGCAGCTCCCCGGGACAGACCTACGAGCAGTACTTC.

The J gene is TRBJ2-7, the V gene TRBV12-3 or TRBV12-4; D is uncertain. The V end lost 0 bases, the J end lost 5 bases, and 17 bases lay between the germline ends. This CDR3 region has 16 residues. This CDR3 is CASSLALAGFRHEQYF. CDR3 DNA sequence: TGTGCCAGCAGTTTAGCGCTGGCTGGATTCCGCCACGAGCAGTACTTC.

The V and J genes are TRBV7-9 and TRBJ1-3, with D unclear. The germline V gene encodes CDR1 SEHNR and CDR2 FQNEAQ (reference sequence). The CDR3 has 13 amino acids. V was cut by 3 bases and J by 11 bases, with 14 bases left in between. The CDR3 coding sequence is TGTGCCAGCAGCTTGGGTATCTCGGCGGCCATATATTTT. Its translation: CASSLGISAAIYF.

This clonotype was counted a single time. The V and J genes are TRBV20-1 and TRBJ2-3, with D possibly matching TRBD2 (7 bases). Trimming took 4 bases from V and 3 from J, leaving 14 bases between them. There are 14 residues in the CDR3. From germline, CDR1 is DFQATT and CDR2 SNEGSKA (reference sequence). This chain's CDR3 is CSAISGGGTDTQYF. In nucleotides, the CDR3 is TGCAGTGCTATTTCGGGGGGCGGGACAGATACGCAGTATTTT.

This CDR3 reads CASSMGQGIGYTF. CDR3 DNA sequence: TGTGCCAGTAGTATGGGACAGGGTATTGGCTACACCTTC. The rearrangement joins TRBV19 to TRBJ1-2, with 9 nucleotides matching TRBD1. The CDR3 is 13 amino acids. Germline V CDR1 and CDR2: LNHDA, SQIVND (reference sequence). V lost 3 bases, J lost 7 bases, and 3 bases stayed unmatched.